These T cell receptor beta chains were read from a single sample in a study of blood T cell repertoires in COVID-19. The method was immunoSEQ multiplex PCR; TCRdb's version includes in-frame clones alone and lacks a portion of them. The data contain over 130,000 clones, 76% of them singletons. Sequences were obtained from peripheral blood. The receptor set was obtained from an elderly woman with active or convalescent COVID-19. Each CDR3 is given with its conserved first and last residue. The order of the fields is J gene, D gene, clone size, V gene, CDR3 DNA, CDR3 protein. D genes are given only for firm matches. Clone sizes are given selectively: once, few, many, or a class where the clone is expanded.

>TRBJ2-2|-|-|TRBV11-2
TGTGCCAGCAGCCTTTTCCGGGACACAGCGAACACCGGGGAGCTGTTTTTT
CASSLFRDTANTGELFF
>TRBJ1-1|TRBD1|-|TRBV7-3
TGTGCCAGCAGTCCCAACAGGGGGCGGTCGACCACTGAAGCTTTCTTT
CASSPNRGRSTTEAFF
>TRBJ2-7|-|-|TRBV20-1
TGCAGTGCTTGGTACAGGCTCGAGCAGTACTTC
CSAWYRLEQYF
>TRBJ2-7|TRBD1|-|TRBV27
TGTGCCAGCAAAAAGACAGGGATCTACGAGCAGTACTTC
CASKKTGIYEQYF
>TRBJ2-3|-|-|TRBV18
TGTGCCAGCGGAGGACAGCGCACAGATACGCAGTATTTT
CASGGQRTDTQYF
>TRBJ2-5|TRBD2|-|TRBV18
TGTGCCAGCTCACCGGGAGGGTTGAGAGAGACCCAGTACTTC
CASSPGGLRETQYF
>TRBJ1-4|-|few|TRBV25-1
TGTGCCAGCAGTGAAACAGGAGCTCTGCTACAAAATGAAAAACTGTTTTTT
CASSETGALLQNEKLFF
>TRBJ2-1|TRBD1|-|TRBV7-2
TGTGCCAGCAGCCAACGGGACAGCTACAATGAGCAGTTCTTC
CASSQRDSYNEQFF
>TRBJ1-1|TRBD1|-|TRBV5-1
TGCGCCAGCAGCCCAGGACAGGGGGGGACTGAAGCTTTCTTT
CASSPGQGGTEAFF
>TRBJ2-3|-|-|TRBV18
TGTGCCAGCTCACCCCCGACGGGGGAGAAAGATACGCAGTATTTT
CASSPPTGEKDTQYF
>TRBJ1-3|-|-|TRBV2
TGTGCCAGCAGGGGGCCCATCTCTGGAAACACCATATATTTT
CASRGPISGNTIYF
>TRBJ1-6|TRBD1|-|TRBV5-1
TGCGCCAGCAGCCTTACAGGGGATTCGCCCCTCCACTTT
CASSLTGDSPLHF
>TRBJ1-2|TRBD1|-|TRBV2
TGTGCCAGCAGTGATCACAGGGGAAGGGTTGGCTACACCTTC
CASSDHRGRVGYTF
>TRBJ2-4|TRBD1|-|TRBV7-3
TGTGCCAGCAGCCAGAGACAGGGGGGCATTCAGTACTTC
CASSQRQGGIQYF
>TRBJ1-3|-|-|TRBV30
TGTGCCTGGAGTACCGGGAACTCTGGAAACACCATATATTTT
CAWSTGNSGNTIYF
>TRBJ2-1|TRBD1|few|TRBV4-2
TGTGCCAGCAGCCAAGATAGAGGGACAGGGAGTTACAATGAGCAGTTCTTC
CASSQDRGTGSYNEQFF
>TRBJ1-2|TRBD1|-|TRBV7-9
TGTGCCAGCACCAACAGGGGTGACTATGGCTACACCTTC
CASTNRGDYGYTF
>TRBJ1-4|TRBD1|-|TRBV6-1
TGTGCCAGCAGTGGACGAACAGGGGCAAGCACAACTAATGAAAAACTGTTTTTT
CASSGRTGASTTNEKLFF
>TRBJ1-6|-|-|TRBV27
TGTGCCAGCAGTTTACGAGGGGGTGGGTCACCCCTCCACTTT
CASSLRGGGSPLHF
>TRBJ1-5|TRBD1|-|TRBV2
TGTGCCAGCAGTGGGGGACAGCTTAGCAATCAGCCCCAGCATTTT
CASSGGQLSNQPQHF
>TRBJ2-5|-|-|TRBV5-1
TGCGCCAGCAGTGCAGGACAGGCGGGGGAGACCCAGTACTTC
CASSAGQAGETQYF
>TRBJ1-4|-|few|TRBV30
TGTGCCTGGATCAAGCAGGTTCATTATGAAAAACTGTTTTTT
CAWIKQVHYEKLFF
>TRBJ2-1|TRBD1|-|TRBV12-3/TRBV12-4
TGTGCCAGCAGCAGGACAGGGGTTGAGCAGTTCTTC
CASSRTGVEQFF
>TRBJ1-1|TRBD1|few|TRBV18
TGTGCCAGCTCAGCCGGGACAGGGCTTGAAGCTTTCTTT
CASSAGTGLEAFF
>TRBJ2-2|-|-|TRBV11-2
TGTGCCAGCAGCTTAGACGGCGGGGAGCTGTTTTTT
CASSLDGGELFF
>TRBJ2-6|TRBD2|-|TRBV9
TGTGCCAGCAGCCGATTGCCTCCGGGACTAGCGGGGACGGGGGCCAACGTCCTGACTTTC
CASSRLPPGLAGTGANVLTF
>TRBJ1-2|-|-|TRBV19
TGTGCCAGTGGTACTTATGGCTACACCTTC
CASGTYGYTF
>TRBJ2-7|-|many|TRBV19
TGTGCCAGTACGGAGCGGCCGGATCTAACCTACGAGCAGTACTTC
CASTERPDLTYEQYF
>TRBJ2-1|TRBD2|-|TRBV5-1
TGCGCCAGCCAAGAGGCGGGGGGCCCGGACAATGAGCAGTTCTTC
CASQEAGGPDNEQFF
>TRBJ1-6|TRBD1|few|TRBV19
TGTGCCAGTAGTAACGGACAGGTGGCTAATTCACCCCTCCACTTT
CASSNGQVANSPLHF
>TRBJ1-5|TRBD1|-|TRBV11-2
TGTGCCAGCAGCTTAGGACAGGGGCCAAATCAGCCCCAGCATTTT
CASSLGQGPNQPQHF
>TRBJ2-7|-|few|TRBV5-1
TGCGCCAGCAGCTCCTCCGGCGGATCCTACGAGCAGTACTTC
CASSSSGGSYEQYF
>TRBJ2-6|-|-|TRBV7-9
TGTGCCAGCAGCTCCACTTTGTATGGGCATTCTGGGGCCAACGTCCTGACTTTC
CASSSTLYGHSGANVLTF
>TRBJ1-1|TRBD1|few|TRBV5-1
TGCGCCAGCAGCCTCGGGACAGCGAACACTGAAGCTTTCTTT
CASSLGTANTEAFF
>TRBJ2-7|-|few|TRBV6-5
TGTGCCAGCAGTTACTCCAATCCAACGGGGAGCTACGAGCAGTACTTC
CASSYSNPTGSYEQYF
>TRBJ2-3|TRBD2|-|TRBV7-2
TGTGCCAGCAGCTTAGTCCGGCTAGCGGGGGGACACACAGATACGCAGTATTTT
CASSLVRLAGGHTDTQYF
>TRBJ2-2|TRBD1|-|TRBV6-2/TRBV6-3
TGTGCCAGCAGCCCTGATTCGGACAGGGGTCGTACCGGGGAGCTGTTTTTT
CASSPDSDRGRTGELFF
>TRBJ1-1|TRBD1|-|TRBV18
TGTGCCAGCTCACCCCGGGACAGGGGGCTCGGAGACACTGAAGCTTTCTTT
CASSPRDRGLGDTEAFF
>TRBJ1-6|-|-|TRBV6-4
TGTGCCAGCAGTGACTTTGAGAATTCACCCCTCCACTTT
CASSDFENSPLHF
>TRBJ1-1|-|-|TRBV9
TGTGCCAGCAGCGTAAAGGCGGAGGGCGCTGAAGCTTTCTTT
CASSVKAEGAEAFF
>TRBJ2-7|-|-|TRBV7-6
TGTGCCAGCAGCGGCTTGCGGGTAGCTGGTTATGAGCAGTACTTC
CASSGLRVAGYEQYF
>TRBJ1-5|-|-|TRBV5-1
TGCGCCAGCAGCTTGGCGGGGGGTAACAATCAGCCCCAGCATTTT
CASSLAGGNNQPQHF
>TRBJ1-2|TRBD1|-|TRBV28
TGTGCCAGCACCTCAGGGGGCGCCATTTCTGGCTACACCTTC
CASTSGGAISGYTF
>TRBJ1-2|TRBD1|-|TRBV7-9
TGTGCCAGCAGCCCTGGACAGGTGAATGGCTACACCTTC
CASSPGQVNGYTF
>TRBJ1-2|-|few|TRBV7-9
TGTGCCAGCAGCTTAAATCTCGGACAGAACGGCTACACCTTC
CASSLNLGQNGYTF
>TRBJ2-1|-|-|TRBV5-4
TGTGCCAGCAGCTCTCTAGCCAATGAGCAGTTCTTC
CASSSLANEQFF
>TRBJ2-5|TRBD1|-|TRBV7-2
TGTGCCAGCAGCTTATGGACAGGGGTCCAAGAGACCCAGTACTTC
CASSLWTGVQETQYF
>TRBJ1-5|TRBD1|few|TRBV7-2
TGTGCCAGCAGCTTCGATACAGGGGATCAGCCCCAGCATTTT
CASSFDTGDQPQHF
>TRBJ2-1|-|once|TRBV7-2
TGTGCCAGCAGCTTAGTAGTCCAGGTCGCCAATGAGCAGTTCTTC
CASSLVVQVANEQFF
>TRBJ1-5|TRBD1|-|TRBV28
TGTGCCAGCAGCCCTGGGACAGAACTCAATCAGCCCCAGCATTTT
CASSPGTELNQPQHF
>TRBJ1-1|-|medium-sized|TRBV2
TGTGCCAGCAGCCAGGGTCCAAACGCGGCTGAAGCTTTCTTT
CASSQGPNAAEAFF
>TRBJ1-2|TRBD1|-|TRBV18
TGTGCCAGCTCACTGGGACAGGGGGGCTACACCTTC
CASSLGQGGYTF